The clone carrying this T cell receptor beta chain was counted a few times. The sample originates from a study of blood T cell repertoires in COVID-19. TCRdb's table, derived via immunoSEQ multiplex PCR, lists solely in-frame clones and lacks some. The table has about 140,000 clones, around 80% seen once. This receptor was taken from a man older than 75 with acute or convalescent COVID-19. Input material: peripheral blood.

CDR3 amino acids: CASSHPGTRVGELFF. CDR3 coding DNA: TGCGCCAGCAGCCACCCCGGGACTAGGGTCGGGGAGCTGTTTTTT. The rearrangement uses TRBV4-1 and TRBJ2-2; the match to TRBD2 covers 8 bases. The CDR3 covers 15 residues. V shed 3 bases and J 7 bases; nucleotides not matched to a gene: 7. Germline V gene lookup returns CDR1 MGHRA and CDR2 YSYEKL.